Included here is one T cell receptor (beta chain) sequence, with context. Its antigen is undetermined. The data derive from a study of metastatic and nonmetastatic thyroid tumors. Findings and limits, study-wide: A significant increase in TCR beta diversity was reportedly seen in malignant thyroid tumors relative to benign nodules, in blood and tumor.

No patient received treatment before thyroid surgery. TCRdb reprocessed the PCR reads via MiXCR. The sample lists tens of thousands of clones; less than 20% were seen once. This TCR came from a female donor with papillary thyroid cancer or a benign thyroid nodule (not recorded which). Some clones in this sample may be carry-over from other donors' samples. Sample: blood.

As DNA, the CDR3 is TGTGCCAGTATCCAAAGGACAGGGCTTCGCTCCGGGTACGAGCAGTACTTC. As protein: CASIQRTGLRSGYEQYF. V usage is TRBV19 and J usage is TRBJ2-7; TRBD1 matches 8 bases. After removal of 7 bases from V and 4 bases from J, the junction contained 18 bases not matched to a gene. This CDR3 spans 17 amino acids. Germline V gene sequence: CDR1 LNHDA, CDR2 SQIVND (reference sequence).